This TCR beta chain was documented in a study of cytomegalovirus exposure and HLA in healthy donors. Study-level information: An early release of data contained some 80 million unique TCRs, which came from HLA-typed donors.

It was with 60 Vbeta and 13 Jbeta primers that the PCR ran. Sequencing used immunoSEQ multiplex PCR; TCRdb keeps in-frame clones, though not all of them. Here the sample spans under 70,000 clones, roughly 73% being singletons. These donors counted as nominally healthy when sampled, but unrecorded immune exposures were likely. CDR3 length: 15 amino acids. V was cut by 0 bases and J by 8 bases, with 12 bases left in between. Looked up from germline, CDR1 is SGDLS and CDR2 is YYNGEE. The TCR sequence derives from a male donor in good health and CMV-seropositive. Sequencing was performed on PBMCs. The V and J genes are TRBV9 and TRBJ1-6; D is undetermined. The CDR3 here is CASSVGRVEDSPLHF. The CDR3 DNA sequence: TGTGCCAGCAGCGTAGGACGGGTAGAAGATTCACCCCTCCACTTT.